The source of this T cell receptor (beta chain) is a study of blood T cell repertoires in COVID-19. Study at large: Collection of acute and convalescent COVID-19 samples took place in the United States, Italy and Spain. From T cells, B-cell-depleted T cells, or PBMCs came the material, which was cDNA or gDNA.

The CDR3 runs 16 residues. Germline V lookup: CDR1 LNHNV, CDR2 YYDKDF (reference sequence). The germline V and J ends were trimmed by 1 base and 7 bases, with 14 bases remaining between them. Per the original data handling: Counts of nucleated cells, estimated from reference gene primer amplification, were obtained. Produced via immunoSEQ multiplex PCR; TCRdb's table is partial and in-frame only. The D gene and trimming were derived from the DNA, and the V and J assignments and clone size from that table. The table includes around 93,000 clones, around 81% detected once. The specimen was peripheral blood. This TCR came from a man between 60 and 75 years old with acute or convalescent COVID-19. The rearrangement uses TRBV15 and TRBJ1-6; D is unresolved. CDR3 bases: TGTGCCACCAGCAGAGTACCGACAACTGGGAATTCACCCCTCCACTTT. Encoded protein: CATSRVPTTGNSPLHF. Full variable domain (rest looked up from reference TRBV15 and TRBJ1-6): DAMVIQNPRYQVTQFGKPVTLSCSQTLNHNVMYWYQQKSSQAPKLLFHYYDKDFNNEADTPDNFQSRRPNTSFCFLDIRSPGLGDTAMYLCATSRVPTTGNSPLHFGNGTRLTVT.